Sequencing of this TCR beta chain was carried out in a study of T cells expressing NK-cell markers. Study in general: From sorted CD3+CD56+NKG2C+, CD3+CD56+NKG2C- and CD3+CD56-NKG2C+ T cells came the TCR beta repertoires.

Production of TCR beta cDNA relied on 5'RACE template switching with UMIs. Reanalyzing the 5' RACE reads, TCRdb keeps one entry per CDR3 protein, without DNA. The sample's table shows 300,000 to 450,000 distinct CDR3 sequences. Overall study results and limits: The leading position in the CD3+CD56-NKG2C+ fraction of four donors also went to these clonotypes. Dominant NKG2C+ clonotypes made up roughly 1.0-7.5% of CD8+ T cells in six donors.

This CDR3 is built from 13 residues. Of note for this clonotype: Its cognate antigen is unknown.

Sequencing was performed on blood T cells: a sorted CD56 or NKG2C T cell subset, CD4+ or CD8+ T cells, or bulk PBMC T cells (not recorded which). This rearrangement joins TRBV12-3 or TRBV12-4 to TRBJ1-1; TCRdb outputs TRBD1, but without DNA this stays unchecked. This sequence originates from a man aged 18-75 years in good health. CDR3 in amino acids: CASSLGWDVEAFF.